This TCR beta chain emerged from a study of blood T cell repertoires in COVID-19. Study context: The study drew acute and convalescent COVID-19 samples from the United States, Italy and Spain.

Trimming left V 3 bases short and J 4 bases short, with 15 bases between. Germline lookup yields CDR1 LNHDA and CDR2 SQIVND (reference sequence). This CDR3 region has 15 residues. This clone was observed a handful of times. Assay used: immunoSEQ multiplex PCR; TCRdb lists only in-frame clones, some missing. The data hold about 49,000 clones, with 65% to 90% observed a single time. The TCR sequence derives from a woman aged 55-70 years with acute or convalescent COVID-19. The V and J genes are TRBV19 and TRBJ1-2; D remains unclear. Source material: peripheral blood. The CDR3, as DNA: TGTGCCAGTAGTATCGGCGTACAAGGAGGCTATGGCTACACCTTC. Translation gives CASSIGVQGGYGYTF.